This T cell receptor beta chain comes out of a study of graft-versus-host responses after intestinal transplantation. For the study at large: All of the recipients had induction that used anti-thymocyte globulin, then tacrolimus and steroids for three to four years.

Notes on this clone: The antigen remains unidentified.

Clones were read by immunoSEQ multiplex PCR, and TCRdb kept only the in-frame ones, dropping some. Counted here are more than 65,000 clones, roughly 91% occurring once; the ten biggest clones make up approximately 0.35%. Looked up from germline, CDR1 is SGHAT and CDR2 is FQNNGV. Trimming cost V 7 bases and J 2 bases; bases outside gene matches: 16. The CDR3 has 18 amino acids. Study-level results: Allograft clonal ratios (graft-versus-host to host-versus-graft) were high in patients who had graft-donor T cell macrochimerism.

The starting material was unstimulated CD4+ T cells sorted from spleen or lymph node cells, obtained before intestinal transplant. This clonotype originated in a human donor who received an intestinal transplant. The chain uses TRBV11-2 and TRBJ2-7; 11 nucleotides line up with TRBD1. Here the CDR3 DNA reads TGTGCCAGCACCGCCTGGACAGGGGGCCCCTCACCAGCCTACGAGCAGTACTTC. The encoded protein is CASTAWTGGPSPAYEQYF.